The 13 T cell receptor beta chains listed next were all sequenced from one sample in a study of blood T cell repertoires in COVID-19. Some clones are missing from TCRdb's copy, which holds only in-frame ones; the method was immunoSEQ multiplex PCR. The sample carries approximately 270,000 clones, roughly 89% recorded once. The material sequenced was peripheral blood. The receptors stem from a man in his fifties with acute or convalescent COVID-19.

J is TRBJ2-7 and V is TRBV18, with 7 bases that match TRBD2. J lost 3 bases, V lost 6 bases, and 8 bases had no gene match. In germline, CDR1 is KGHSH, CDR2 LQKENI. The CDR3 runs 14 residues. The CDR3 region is CASSLQRGLYEQYF. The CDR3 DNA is TGTGCCAGCTCTCTGCAGCGGGGCCTCTACGAGCAGTACTTC.

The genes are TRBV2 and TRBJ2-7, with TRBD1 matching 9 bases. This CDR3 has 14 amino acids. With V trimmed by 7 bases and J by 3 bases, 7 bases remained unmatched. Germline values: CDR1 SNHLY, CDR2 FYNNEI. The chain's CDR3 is CASKDWDRDYEQYF. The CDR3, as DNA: TGTGCCAGCAAAGATTGGGACAGGGACTACGAGCAGTACTTC.

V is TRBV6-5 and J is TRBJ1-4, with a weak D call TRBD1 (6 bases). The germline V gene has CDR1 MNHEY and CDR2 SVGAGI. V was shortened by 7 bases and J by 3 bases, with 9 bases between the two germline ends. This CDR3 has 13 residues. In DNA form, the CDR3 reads TGTGCCAGCAAGGGACAATCTAATGAAAAACTGTTTTTT. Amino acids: CASKGQSNEKLFF.

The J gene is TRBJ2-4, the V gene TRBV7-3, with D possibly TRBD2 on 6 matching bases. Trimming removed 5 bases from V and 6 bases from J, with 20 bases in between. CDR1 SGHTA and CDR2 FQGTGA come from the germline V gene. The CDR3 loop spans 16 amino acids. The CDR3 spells CASSAHGGVSTNIQYF. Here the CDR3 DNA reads TGTGCCAGCAGCGCCCACGGCGGGGTTTCGACAAACATTCAGTACTTC.

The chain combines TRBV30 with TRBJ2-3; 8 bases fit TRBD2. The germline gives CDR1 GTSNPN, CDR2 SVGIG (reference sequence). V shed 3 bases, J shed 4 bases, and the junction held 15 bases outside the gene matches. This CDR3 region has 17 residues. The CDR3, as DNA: TGTGCCTGGAGCCCCCTCAGAGCGGGGGCCTCACCAGATACGCAGTATTTT. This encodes CAWSPLRAGASPDTQYF.

The CDR3 sequence is CASKEAGFADTQYF. The CDR3 coding sequence is TGCGCCAGCAAGGAAGCGGGGTTCGCAGATACGCAGTATTTT. The J gene is TRBJ2-3, the V gene TRBV5-1; 7 positions match TRBD2. The V and J ends lost 6 bases and 4 bases, in that order; junction bases with no gene match: 8. From germline, CDR1 is SGHRS and CDR2 YFSETQ. The CDR3 sequence is 14 residues long.

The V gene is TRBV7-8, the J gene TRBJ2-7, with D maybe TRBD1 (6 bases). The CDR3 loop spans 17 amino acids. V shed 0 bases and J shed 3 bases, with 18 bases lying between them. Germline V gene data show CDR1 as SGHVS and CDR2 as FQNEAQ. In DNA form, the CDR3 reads TGTGCCAGCAGCTTAGCGAGGTCCAACAGGGCTAGCTACGAGCAGTACTTC. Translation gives CASSLARSNRASYEQYF.

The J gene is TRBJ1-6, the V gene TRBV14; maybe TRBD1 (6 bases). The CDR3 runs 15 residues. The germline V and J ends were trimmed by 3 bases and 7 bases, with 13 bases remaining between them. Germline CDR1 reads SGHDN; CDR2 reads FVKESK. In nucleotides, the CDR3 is TGTGCCAGCAGCCACCGCAGGGGTGTGAATTCACCCCTCCACTTT. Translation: CASSHRRGVNSPLHF.

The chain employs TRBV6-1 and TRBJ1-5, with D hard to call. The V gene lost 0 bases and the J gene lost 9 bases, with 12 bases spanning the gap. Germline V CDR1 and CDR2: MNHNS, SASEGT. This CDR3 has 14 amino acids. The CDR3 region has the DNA TGTGCCAGCAGTGAAGCGCACGGAGGTCGGCCCCAGCATTTT. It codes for CASSEAHGGRPQHF.

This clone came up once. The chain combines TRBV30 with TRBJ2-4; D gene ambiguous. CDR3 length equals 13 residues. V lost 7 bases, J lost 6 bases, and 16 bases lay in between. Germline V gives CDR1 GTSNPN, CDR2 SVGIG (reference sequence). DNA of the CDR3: TGTGCCTCCAAAAGTCGGTTACGAAACATTCAGTACTTC. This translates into CASKSRLRNIQYF.

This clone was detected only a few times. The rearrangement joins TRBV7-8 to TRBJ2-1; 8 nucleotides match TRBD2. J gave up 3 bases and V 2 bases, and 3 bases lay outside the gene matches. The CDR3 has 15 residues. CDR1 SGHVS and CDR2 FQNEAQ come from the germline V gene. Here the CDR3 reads CASSLSGGGYNEQFF. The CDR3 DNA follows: TGTGCCAGCAGCTTAAGCGGGGGTGGCTACAATGAGCAGTTCTTC.

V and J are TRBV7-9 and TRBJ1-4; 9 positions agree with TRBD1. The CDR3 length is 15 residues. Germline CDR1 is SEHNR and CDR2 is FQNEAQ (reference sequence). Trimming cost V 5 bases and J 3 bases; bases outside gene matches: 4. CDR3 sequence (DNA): TGTGCCAGCAGCAAACAGGGGGCTGCTAATGAAAAACTGTTTTTT. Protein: CASSKQGAANEKLFF.

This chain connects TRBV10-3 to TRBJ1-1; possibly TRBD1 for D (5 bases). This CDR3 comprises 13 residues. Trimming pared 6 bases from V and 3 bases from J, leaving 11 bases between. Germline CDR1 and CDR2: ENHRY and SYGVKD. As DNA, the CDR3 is TGTGCCATCAGACCCGGGGGAGACACTGAAGCTTTCTTT. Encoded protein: CAIRPGGDTEAFF.